The 32 T cell receptor beta chains below all came from one sample that was sequenced in a study of blood T cells in healthy people across ages. Next came a second PCR, run for about 7 to 12 cycles, which used a sample-barcoded 5' primer along with a J-beta primer mix. TCRdb used MiXCR to reprocess the 5' RACE reads, holding one entry per CDR3 protein. In the table there are 600,000 to 800,000 distinct CDR3 sequences, 20% to 25% of which are singletons. Material: blood. Receptor source: a man between 65 and 80 years old in good health.

The table lists this clonotype with a few counts. The rearrangement uses TRBV11-2 and TRBJ2-5; D ambiguous. V gave up 5 bases and J gave up 5 bases, with 18 bases separating them. This CDR3 has 15 residues. Germline-derived CDR1 and CDR2 are SGHAT and FQNNGV. The CDR3 here is CASSLGKGTRETQYF. The DNA for the CDR3 is TGTGCCAGCAGCCTAGGCAAGGGTACTCGGGAGACCCAGTACTTC.

The rearrangement joins TRBV28 to TRBJ2-3; D is tentatively TRBD1 or TRBD2 (5 bases each). Deletions cut 5 bases from V and 2 bases from J, with 20 bases between. Germline loops: CDR1 MDHEN, CDR2 SYDVKM. CDR3 length: 17 residues. CDR3 bases: TGTGCCAGCAGTCCCCCTAGGGCGGTCGGGACCACAGATACGCAGTATTTT. Residues: CASSPPRAVGTTDTQYF.

This clonotype has ten or more counts. The gene calls are TRBV5-1 and TRBJ2-5; D unresolved. The CDR3 consists of 13 residues. Trimming stripped 2 bases from V and 4 bases from J, with 9 bases between. Germline values: CDR1 SGHRS, CDR2 YFSETQ. The CDR3 DNA sequence: TGCGCCAGCAGCTTTGAGACGCGAGAGACCCAGTACTTC. As protein: CASSFETRETQYF.

The chain has TRBV7-2 and TRBJ2-5; D tentatively fits TRBD1 or TRBD2 (5 bases each). Germline V lookup: CDR1 SGHTA, CDR2 FQGNSA. Trimming took off 5 bases at V and 4 bases at J, with 17 bases between the two ends. This CDR3 has 15 amino acids. In DNA form, the CDR3 reads TGTGCCAGCAGCAAACTCGGGGATAGGGGAGAGACCCAGTACTTC. It codes for CASSKLGDRGETQYF.

This chain joins TRBV7-2 and TRBJ2-5, with TRBD1 matching over 7 bases. The J call may not be correct, given that the DNA end is closer to TRBJ2-1. Germline V gives CDR1 SGHTA, CDR2 FQGNSA. The CDR3 extends over 14 amino acids. CDR3 nucleotide sequence: TGTGCCAGCAGCTCAACAGGGGTCTACAATGAGCAGTTCTTC. Amino acid sequence: CASSSTGVYNEQFF.

This clonotype showed up just a few times. No conserved phenylalanine or tryptophan ends this CDR3, so it is likely a read error. V is TRBV29-1 and J is TRBJ2-2; 9 bases are shared with TRBD1. Germline values: CDR1 SQVTM, CDR2 ANQGSEA. The J segment lost 3 bases and the V segment lost 4 bases, leaving 3 bases of the junction unmatched. CDR3 length: 14 residues. CDR3 in amino acids: CSVAGQGHTGELFL. CDR3 sequence (DNA): TGCAGCGTTGCTGGACAGGGGCACACCGGGGAGCTGTTTCTT.

This clonotype was counted between two and nine times. The chain carries TRBV20-1 and TRBJ1-4, with D perhaps matching TRBD1 (6 bases). Germline V CDR1 and CDR2: DFQATT, SNEGSKA (reference sequence). V was cut by 6 bases and J by 1 base, with 15 bases left in between. This CDR3 has 15 residues. This CDR3 is CSANRTGRTNEKLFF. The CDR3, as DNA: TGCAGTGCGAACCGCACAGGGCGAACTAATGAAAAACTGTTTTTT.

This clonotype appeared a few times. In nucleotides, the CDR3 is TGTGCCAGCAGTTCCGCGGGTGCGGGTACAGATACGCAGTATTTT. Translation: CASSSAGAGTDTQYF. The rearrangement uses TRBV6-2 or TRBV6-3 and TRBJ2-3; a weak D match, TRBD2 (5 bases). Trimming removed 4 bases at V and 3 bases at J, with 14 bases between. The CDR3 is 15 residues long. Per the germline V gene, CDR1 is MNHEY and CDR2 is SVGEGT.

This rearrangement joins TRBV7-8 to TRBJ2-2; TRBD2 is a possible D gene (6 bases). The CDR3 is made up of 15 amino acids. Germline V CDR1 and CDR2: SGHVS, FQNEAQ. Trimming shortened V by 6 bases and J by 3 bases, and 14 bases separated the two germline ends. The DNA of the CDR3 is TGTGCCAGCAGACGCGGCGGGGTGGACACCGGGGAGCTGTTTTTT. Protein sequence: CASRRGGVDTGELFF.

The chain links TRBV2 to TRBJ1-5, with D possibly being TRBD1 (5 bases). This CDR3 is built from 14 residues. CDR1 is SNHLY, CDR2 FYNNEI, per germline. The V and J ends lost 4 bases and 1 base respectively, with 8 bases between them. CDR3: CASSVKGSNQPQHF. Here the CDR3 DNA reads TGTGCCAGCAGTGTGAAGGGGAGCAATCAGCCCCAGCATTTT.

This chain joins TRBV6-6 and TRBJ1-2; tentative D call: TRBD1 (5 bases). The V and J ends lost 5 bases and 5 bases respectively, with 15 bases between them. The germline V gene encodes CDR1 MNHNY and CDR2 SVGAGI (reference sequence). This CDR3 is 14 amino acids long. The chain's CDR3 is CASSTPGRLYGYTF. In DNA, the CDR3 is TGTGCCAGCAGTACCCCGGGACGGCTATATGGCTACACCTTC.

The chain links TRBV20-1 to TRBJ1-2; TRBD1 might be the D (5 bases). This CDR3 contains 14 residues. Per germline, CDR1 DFQATT and CDR2 SNEGSKA (reference sequence). V gave up 1 base and J gave up 0 bases, with 9 bases separating them. CDR3 amino acids: CSARGGPANYGYTF. CDR3 nucleotides: TGCAGTGCTAGAGGGGGCCCAGCTAACTATGGCTACACCTTC.

This clonotype turned up a few times. J is TRBJ1-2 and V is TRBV20-1, with D perhaps matching TRBD1 (5 bases). In germline, CDR1 is DFQATT, CDR2 SNEGSKA (reference sequence). The germline V and J ends were trimmed by 3 bases and 6 bases, with 11 bases remaining between them. The CDR3 runs to 12 residues. CDR3 region: CSARGQGDGYTF. The DNA of the CDR3 is TGCAGTGCTAGGGGGCAGGGAGATGGCTACACCTTC.

This clonotype has just a few counts. The genes are TRBV20-1 and TRBJ2-2; TRBD2 aligns across 14 bases. With V trimmed by 3 bases and J by 6 bases, 3 bases remained unmatched. CDR1 is DFQATT and CDR2 is SNEGSKA in the germline V gene (reference sequence). This CDR3 comprises 15 residues. In DNA form, the CDR3 reads TGCAGTGCTAGCCCGACTAGCGGGAGGGCCGGGGAGCTGTTTTTT. This gives the protein CSASPTSGRAGELFF.

V gene TRBV4-1 combines with J gene TRBJ2-1, with 8 bases aligning to TRBD2. This CDR3 has 14 amino acids. J lost 9 bases, V lost 2 bases, and 6 bases had no gene match. Germline CDR1 MGHRA, CDR2 YSYEKL. CDR3 sequence reads: CASSQSLRGGEQFF. The CDR3 coding sequence is TGCGCCAGCAGCCAAAGCCTTCGGGGGGGTGAGCAGTTCTTC.

The J gene is TRBJ1-1, the V gene TRBV29-1; 8 bases are a match to TRBD1. With 4 bases clipped from V and 5 bases from J, the junction kept 9 bases outside the gene matches. This CDR3 has 14 residues. In germline, CDR1 is SQVTM, CDR2 ANQGSEA. This CDR3 is CSVGNRGRGTEAFF. The CDR3, as DNA: TGCAGCGTTGGAAACAGGGGGAGGGGAACTGAAGCTTTCTTT.

Only a few counts were recorded for this clonotype. The chain has TRBV12-3 or TRBV12-4 and TRBJ1-5; no clear D. The CDR3 contains 13 residues. V lost 2 bases and J 3 bases, leaving 5 bases between the germline ends. The CDR3 region is CASSLTSNQPQHF. The CDR3 coding sequence is TGTGCCAGCAGTTTAACTTCCAATCAGCCCCAGCATTTT.

This clonotype turned up a few times. This chain uses TRBV5-1 with TRBJ1-1, with TRBD1 identical over 8 bases. V lost 7 bases, J lost 7 bases, and 9 bases stayed unmatched. This CDR3 is built from 13 residues. CDR1 is SGHRS, CDR2 YFSETQ, per germline. The CDR3 bases are TGCGCCAGCCGCGAGAGGACAGGGAGTGAAGCTTTCTTT. Its translation is CASRERTGSEAFF.

The chain couples TRBV7-9 to TRBJ2-3; 9 bases align to TRBD2. V gave up 5 bases and J gave up 4 bases; unmatched junction bases: 10. CDR1 and CDR2 (germline): SEHNR, FQNEAQ (reference sequence). This CDR3 has 16 residues. CDR3 nucleotides: TGTGCCAGCAGCCAACTAGCGGGTACGACAGCAGATACGCAGTATTTT. This sequence encodes CASSQLAGTTADTQYF.

This sequence joins TRBV6-2 or TRBV6-3 and TRBJ2-5; 12 positions match TRBD2. The J call could be wrong; TRBJ2-1 is a better fit for the DNA end. Germline V CDR1 and CDR2: MNHEY, SVGEGT. CDR3 length: 17 residues. CDR3 protein: CASSYALAGGNLNEQFF. CDR3 DNA sequence: TGTGCCAGCAGTTACGCACTAGCGGGAGGTAACTTGAATGAGCAGTTCTTC.

Regarding this clonotype: A read error may explain this, as a much larger clone is one base away. V gene TRBV3-1 combines with J gene TRBJ2-2, with D hard to call. Germline loops: CDR1 LGHDT, CDR2 YNNKEL (reference sequence). The CDR3 runs to 16 residues. V lost 1 base to trimming and J lost 4 bases, with 13 bases between them. CDR3 residues: CASSQAGQASTGELFF. DNA of the CDR3: TGTGCCAGCAGCCAAGCAGGCCAGGCGAGCACCGGGGAGCTGTTTTTT.

The chain joins TRBV5-1 to TRBJ2-5, with D perhaps matching TRBD1 (6 bases). Germline values: CDR1 SGHRS, CDR2 YFSETQ. The CDR3 covers 14 residues. V was shortened by 4 bases and J by 2 bases, with 12 bases between the two germline ends. CDR3 protein: CASSPEDRQETQYF. The CDR3 bases are TGCGCCAGCAGCCCGGAGGACAGACAAGAGACCCAGTACTTC.

The chain carries TRBV7-8 and TRBJ2-7; D is unclear. V was clipped by 2 bases and J by 2 bases, with 7 bases between them. The CDR3 sequence is 13 residues long. The germline CDR1 and CDR2 sequences are SGHVS and FQNEAQ. CDR3 in amino acids: CASSLNSPYEQYF. The CDR3 DNA sequence: TGTGCCAGCAGCTTAAATAGCCCCTACGAGCAGTACTTC.

The J gene is TRBJ1-1, the V gene TRBV2; D is ambiguous. V shed 4 bases and J shed 2 bases, with 8 bases lying between them. This CDR3 is built from 13 residues. The germline V gene has CDR1 SNHLY and CDR2 FYNNEI. Here the CDR3 reads CASSGQTNTEAFF. The CDR3 DNA reads as TGTGCCAGCAGTGGGCAGACCAACACTGAAGCTTTCTTT.

J is TRBJ2-1 and V is TRBV15; D remains unclear. The J call may be faulty, since TRBJ2-7 better matches the DNA end. The germline gives CDR1 LNHNV, CDR2 YYDKDF (reference sequence). The CDR3 totals 14 residues. CDR3 bases: TGTGCCACCAGCAGAGATCAAGGTAGTGCCGAGCAGTACTTC. This encodes CATSRDQGSAEQYF.

This clonotype was seen only a few times. This chain uses TRBV5-1 with TRBJ2-7; 8 bases match TRBD2. The CDR3 sequence is 15 residues long. V shed 0 bases and J 3 bases; nucleotides not matched to a gene: 5. Germline loops: CDR1 SGHRS, CDR2 YFSETQ. The CDR3 coding sequence is TGCGCCAGCAGCTTGGGAGTGACTAGCGTCTACGAGCAGTACTTC. This codes for CASSLGVTSVYEQYF.

The genes are TRBV20-1 and TRBJ2-1, with TRBD1 matching over 10 bases. Judging by the DNA end, TRBJ2-7 fits better; the J call may be wrong. CDR1 DFQATT and CDR2 SNEGSKA come from the germline V gene (reference sequence). The CDR3 totals 16 residues. The CDR3 is CSASQHGTGALYEQYF. CDR3 nucleotides: TGCAGTGCTAGCCAACATGGGACAGGGGCACTCTACGAGCAGTACTTC.

This clonotype showed up just a few times. The chain combines TRBV7-2 with TRBJ2-7; a possible D gene is TRBD2 (6 bases). The CDR3 totals 13 residues. In germline, CDR1 is SGHTA, CDR2 FQGNSA. V lost 4 bases and J 3 bases, leaving 10 bases between the germline ends. The CDR3 DNA is TGTGCCAGCAGCTCGACTAGTTTCTACGAGCAGTACTTC. It translates to CASSSTSFYEQYF.

The chain has TRBV20-1 and TRBJ1-5, with TRBD1 identical over 9 bases. The germline gives CDR1 DFQATT, CDR2 SNEGSKA (reference sequence). The CDR3 consists of 16 residues. Losses at the gene ends were 0 bases for V and 9 bases for J; bases not matched to a gene: 12. CDR3 nucleotide sequence: TGCAGTGCTAGAGAACCCACAGGGGGCAAGGATCGGCCCCAGCATTTT. Translation: CSAREPTGGKDRPQHF.

This clonotype occurred a few times. The rearrangement links TRBV20-1 to TRBJ2-5; D is undetermined. Germline V gene lookup returns CDR1 DFQATT and CDR2 SNEGSKA (reference sequence). V was pared by 4 bases and J by 1 base, with 10 bases between. CDR3 length: 13 residues. The CDR3 sequence: CSATTSTQETQYF. In nucleotides, the CDR3 is TGCAGTGCTACGACTTCTACCCAAGAGACCCAGTACTTC.

The chain uses TRBV10-3 and TRBJ2-2; TRBD1 matches at 9 bases. Trimming cost V 3 bases and J 5 bases; bases outside gene matches: 4. Germline V CDR1 and CDR2: ENHRY, SYGVKD. This CDR3 comprises 15 residues. This chain's CDR3 is CAISDTGGLTGELFF. The CDR3 nucleotides are TGTGCCATCAGTGACACAGGGGGCCTAACCGGGGAGCTGTTTTTT.

The J gene is TRBJ2-3, the V gene TRBV12-3 or TRBV12-4, with D maybe TRBD2 (6 bases). The V end was cut by 7 bases, the J end by 2 bases, with 25 bases between. This CDR3 has 18 residues. Written as DNA, the CDR3 is TGTGCCAGCACCCCCTTTATGATAGCGGTGAGAATCACAGATACGCAGTATTTT. Protein sequence: CASTPFMIAVRITDTQYF.